This passage covers 7 T cell receptor beta chains from one sample sequenced in a study of blood T cell repertoires in COVID-19. The repertoire was sequenced with immunoSEQ multiplex PCR; TCRdb's copy has only in-frame clones and lacks some. The data show more than 200,000 clones, with about four fifths seen just once and roughly 8.8% held by the top ten. Sequenced: peripheral blood. These TCRs come from a man aged 35-49 years with active or convalescent COVID-19.

The chain couples TRBV5-1 to TRBJ2-1; 8 bases are a match to TRBD2. This CDR3 is 16 amino acids long. Germline V CDR1 and CDR2: SGHRS, YFSETQ. Germline trimming cut 2 bases from V and 9 bases from J; bases unmatched to any gene: 13. CDR3 nucleotide sequence: TGCGCCAGCAGCTTAGAACTAGCGGTACGCTACGGTGAGCAGTTCTTC. This gives the protein CASSLELAVRYGEQFF. Together with reference TRBV5-1 and TRBJ2-1, the CDR3 gives the full variable domain: KAGVTQTPRYLIKTRGQQVTLSCSPISGHRSVSWYQQTPGQGLQFLFEYFSETQRNKGNFPGRFSGRQFSNSRSEMNVSTLELGDSALYLCASSLELAVRYGEQFFGPGTRLTVL.

V and J are TRBV11-2 and TRBJ1-5; D possibly corresponds to TRBD1 (5 bases). The germline CDR1 and CDR2 sequences are SGHAT and FQNNGV. V dropped 6 bases and J dropped 4 bases, with 13 bases sitting between them. The CDR3 is made up of 14 amino acids. CDR3 region: CASSPEGANQPQHF. The DNA of the CDR3 is TGTGCCAGCAGTCCCGAAGGGGCGAATCAGCCCCAGCATTTT.

This clone appeared once. The chain has TRBV7-3 and TRBJ1-3; D gene unclear. Trimming took off 5 bases at V and 4 bases at J, with 12 bases between the two ends. The CDR3 length is 14 residues. Germline CDR1 and CDR2: SGHTA and FQGTGA. Here the CDR3 reads CASSPGSAGNTIYF. DNA for the CDR3: TGTGCCAGCAGCCCCGGGAGCGCGGGAAACACCATATATTTT.

The genes are TRBV3-1 (or the pseudogene TRBV3-2) and TRBJ2-7, with 9 bases identical to TRBD1. V lost 7 bases, J lost 7 bases, and 11 bases stayed unmatched. Looked up from germline, CDR1 is LGHDT and CDR2 is YNNKEL (reference sequence). This CDR3 spans 14 amino acids. The CDR3 DNA follows: TGTGCCAGCACTTCGGGACAGGGATTAGGGGAGCAGTACTTC. Translation: CASTSGQGLGEQYF.

The chain employs TRBV6-4 and TRBJ1-5; D might be TRBD1 (6 bases). V gave up 0 bases and J gave up 10 bases, with 13 bases separating them. The CDR3 spans 14 residues. Germline V gives CDR1 MRHNA, CDR2 SNTAGT. CDR3 in amino acids: CASSDSAGAKPQHF. As DNA, the CDR3 is TGTGCCAGCAGTGACTCCGCGGGGGCTAAACCCCAGCATTTT.

The gene calls are TRBV10-3 and TRBJ2-1; TRBD2 agrees at 11 bases. Germline V gene sequence: CDR1 ENHRY, CDR2 SYGVKD. Trimming removed 2 bases from V and 0 bases from J; junction bases left unmatched: 9. CDR3 length: 19 residues. Here the CDR3 reads CAISESGTSGKSSYNEQFF. CDR3 nucleotide sequence: TGTGCCATCAGTGAGAGTGGGACTAGCGGAAAGAGCTCCTACAATGAGCAGTTCTTC.

V is TRBV24-1 and J is TRBJ1-2; the D gene is possibly TRBD1 (5 bases). V lost 3 bases and J lost 3, with 10 bases in between. The CDR3 has 14 amino acids. CDR1 is KGHDR, CDR2 SFDVKD, per germline. The chain's CDR3 is CATSDTGGYYGYTF. The CDR3 DNA follows: TGTGCCACCAGTGATACGGGGGGTTACTATGGCTACACCTTC.